This T cell receptor beta chain was sequenced for a study of cytomegalovirus exposure and HLA in healthy donors. Germline V lookup: CDR1 SGDLS, CDR2 YYNGEE. Trimming took 0 bases from V and 5 from J, leaving 14 bases between them. The CDR3 totals 15 residues. PCR primers comprised 60 Vbeta and 13 Jbeta primers. This table comes from immunoSEQ multiplex PCR, and its TCRdb copy is limited to in-frame clones, with some not included. The repertoire holds 65,000 to 85,000 clones, with 75% to 85% as singletons. Sequencing was performed on PBMCs. The chain uses TRBV9 and TRBJ1-1; the D gene is possibly TRBD1 (5 bases). The TCR originated in a man aged 45 to 65 in good health and CMV-seropositive. CDR3 sequence reads: CASSVADIGGTEAFF. In nucleotides, the CDR3 is TGTGCCAGCAGCGTAGCTGATATCGGGGGGACTGAAGCTTTCTTT.